The source of this T cell receptor beta chain is a study of response to subunit inactivated influenza vaccine. General observations from the study: New T cells are recruited in small numbers by each seasonal influenza vaccination, according to the authors' suggestion.

TCRdb reanalysed the RT-PCR reads using MiXCR and keeps one entry per CDR3 protein. The data show 650,000 to 700,000 distinct CDR3 sequences, around 16% seen once. Remarks on this clonotype: The antigen is unknown.

Germline values: CDR1 GTSNPN, CDR2 SVGIG (reference sequence). The V segment lost 7 bases and the J segment 5 bases; nucleotides outside the gene matches: 8. This CDR3 spans 15 amino acids. This rearrangement joins TRBV30 to TRBJ2-1; 13 nucleotides line up with TRBD2. Sequencing was performed on PBMCs from blood, taken about 11 days after vaccination. The TCR sequence derives from a middle-aged man who received an inactivated influenza vaccine. In DNA, the CDR3 is TGTGCCTCCGCGGGGGGACTAGCGGGAAACAATGAGCAGTTCTTC. The encoded protein is CASAGGLAGNNEQFF.